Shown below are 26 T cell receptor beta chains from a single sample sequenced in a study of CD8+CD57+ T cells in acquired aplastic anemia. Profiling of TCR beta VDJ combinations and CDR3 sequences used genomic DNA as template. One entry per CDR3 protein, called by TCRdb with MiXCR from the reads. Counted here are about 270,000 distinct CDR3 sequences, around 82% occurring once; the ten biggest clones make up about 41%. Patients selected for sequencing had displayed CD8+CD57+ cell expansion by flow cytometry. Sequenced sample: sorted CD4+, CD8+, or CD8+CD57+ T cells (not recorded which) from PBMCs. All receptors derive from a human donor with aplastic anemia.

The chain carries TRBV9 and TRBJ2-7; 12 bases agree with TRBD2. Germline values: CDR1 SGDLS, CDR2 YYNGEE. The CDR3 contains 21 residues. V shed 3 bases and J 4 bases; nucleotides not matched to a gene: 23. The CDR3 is CASSGLAGVVNTGELLYEQYF. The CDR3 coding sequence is TGTGCCAGCAGCGGACTAGCGGGAGTTGTGAACACCGGGGAGCTGTTGTACGAGCAGTACTTC.

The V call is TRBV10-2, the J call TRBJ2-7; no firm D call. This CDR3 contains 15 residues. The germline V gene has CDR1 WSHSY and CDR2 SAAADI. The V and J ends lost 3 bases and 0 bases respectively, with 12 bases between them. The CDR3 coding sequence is TGCGCCAGCAGTGATTTTGGGCAGCTCTCCTACGAGCAGTACTTC. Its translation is CASSDFGQLSYEQYF.

This chain's CDR3 is CAIRRGNEQFF. CDR3 DNA: TGTGCCATCCGCAGGGGCAATGAGCAGTTCTTC. The chain recombines TRBV10-3 with TRBJ2-1; D is possibly TRBD1 (6 bases). The CDR3 has 11 amino acids. V was pared by 8 bases and J by 6 bases, with 8 bases between. Germline CDR1 ENHRY, CDR2 SYGVKD.

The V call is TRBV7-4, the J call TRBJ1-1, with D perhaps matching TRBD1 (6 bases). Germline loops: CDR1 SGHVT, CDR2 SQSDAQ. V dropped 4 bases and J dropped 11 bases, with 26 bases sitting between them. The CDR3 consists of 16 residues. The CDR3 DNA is TGTGCCAGCAGCTCAGGCCTTAGGGGGAGAGCAGTTCTTGCTTTCTTT. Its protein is CASSSGLRGRAVLAFF.

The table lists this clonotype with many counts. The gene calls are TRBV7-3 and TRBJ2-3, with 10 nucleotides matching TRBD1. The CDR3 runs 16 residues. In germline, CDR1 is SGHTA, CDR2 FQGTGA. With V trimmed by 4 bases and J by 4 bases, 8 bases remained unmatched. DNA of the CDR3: TGTGCCAGCAGCTCGTCCGGGACAGGGGTCGCAGATACGCAGTATTTT. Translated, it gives CASSSSGTGVADTQYF.

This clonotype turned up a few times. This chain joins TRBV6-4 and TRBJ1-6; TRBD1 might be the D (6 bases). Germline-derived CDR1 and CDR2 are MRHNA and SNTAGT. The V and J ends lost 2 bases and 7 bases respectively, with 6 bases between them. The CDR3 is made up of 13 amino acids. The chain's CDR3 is CASSDGTNSPLHF. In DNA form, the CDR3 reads TGTGCCAGCAGTGACGGGACAAATTCACCCCTCCACTTT.

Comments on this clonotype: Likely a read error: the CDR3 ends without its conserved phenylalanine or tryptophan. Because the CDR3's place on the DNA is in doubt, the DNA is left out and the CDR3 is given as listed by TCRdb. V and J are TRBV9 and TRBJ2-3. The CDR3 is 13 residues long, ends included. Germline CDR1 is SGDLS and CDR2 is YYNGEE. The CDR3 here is CASGVGADATHFV.

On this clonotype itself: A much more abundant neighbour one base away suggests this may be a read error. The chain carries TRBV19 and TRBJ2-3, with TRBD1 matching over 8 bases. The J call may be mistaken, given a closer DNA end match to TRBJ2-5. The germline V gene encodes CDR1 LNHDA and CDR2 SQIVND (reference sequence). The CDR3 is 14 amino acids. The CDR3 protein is CASSKTGDQDTQYF. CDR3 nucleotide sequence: TGTGCCAGTAGTAAGACAGGGGACCAAGATACCCAGTACTTC.

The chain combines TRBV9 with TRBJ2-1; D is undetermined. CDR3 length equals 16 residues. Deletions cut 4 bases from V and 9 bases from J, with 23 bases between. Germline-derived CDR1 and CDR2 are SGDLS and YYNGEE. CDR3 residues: CASSQGSDTRYFEQFF. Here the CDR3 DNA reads TGTGCCAGCAGCCAAGGGTCAGATACGCGGTATTTTGAGCAGTTCTTC. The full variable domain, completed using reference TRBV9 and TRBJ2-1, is DSGVTQTPKHLITATGQRVTLRCSPRSGDLSVYWYQQSLDQGLQFLIQYYNGEERAKGNILERFSAQQFPDLHSELNLSSLELGDSALYFCASSQGSDTRYFEQFFGPGTRLTVL.

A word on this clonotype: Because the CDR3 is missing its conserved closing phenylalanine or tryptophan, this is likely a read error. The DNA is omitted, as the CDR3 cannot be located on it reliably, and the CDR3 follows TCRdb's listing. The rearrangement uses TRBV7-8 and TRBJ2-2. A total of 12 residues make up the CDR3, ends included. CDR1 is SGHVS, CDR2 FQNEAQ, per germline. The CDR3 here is CASSLAPGQQFQ.

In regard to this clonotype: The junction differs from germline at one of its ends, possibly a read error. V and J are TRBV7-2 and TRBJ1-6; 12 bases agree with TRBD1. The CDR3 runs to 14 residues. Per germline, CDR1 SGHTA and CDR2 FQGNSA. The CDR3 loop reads CASRYRDRGHNVQF. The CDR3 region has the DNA TGTGCCAGCAGGTACCGGGACAGGGGGCATAATGTGCAGTTT.

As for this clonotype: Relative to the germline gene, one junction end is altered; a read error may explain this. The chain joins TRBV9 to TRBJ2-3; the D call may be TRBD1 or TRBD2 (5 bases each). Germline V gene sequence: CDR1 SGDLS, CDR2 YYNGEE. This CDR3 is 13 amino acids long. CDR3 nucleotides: TGTGCCAGCGGCGACGGGGCAACTACGCAGCAGTACTTT. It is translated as CASGDGATTQQYF.

The CDR3, as DNA: TGTGCCAGCGGGGTCGGGGGTACCTACGCGCCCAACGTCCTGACTTTC. It specifies CASGVGGTYAPNVLTF. The chain recombines TRBV2 with TRBJ2-6; D possibly corresponds to TRBD2 (6 bases). There are 16 residues in the CDR3. Germline-derived CDR1 and CDR2 are SNHLY and FYNNEI. Trimming took 8 bases from V and 8 from J, leaving 22 bases between them. The full variable domain, rest sourced from reference TRBV2 and TRBJ2-6, is EPEVTQTPSHQVTQMGQEVILRCVPISNHLYFYWYRQILGQKVEFLVSFYNNEISEKSEIFDDQFSVERPDGSNFTLKIRSTKLEDSAMYFCASGVGGTYAPNVLTFGAGSRLTVL.

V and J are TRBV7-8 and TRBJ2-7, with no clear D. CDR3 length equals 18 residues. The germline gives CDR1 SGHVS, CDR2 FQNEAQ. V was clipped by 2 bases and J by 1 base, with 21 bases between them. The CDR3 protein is CASSLPRDAKTLSYEQYV. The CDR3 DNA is TGTGCCAGCAGCTTACCTCGAGACGCGAAAACCCTTTCCTACGAGCAGTACGTC.

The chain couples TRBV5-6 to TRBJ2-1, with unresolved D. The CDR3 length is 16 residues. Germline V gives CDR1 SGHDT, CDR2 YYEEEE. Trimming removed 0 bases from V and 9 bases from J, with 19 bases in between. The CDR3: CASSLERADRPIEQFF. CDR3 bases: TGTGCCAGCAGCTTGGAAAGGGCAGATAGACCAATTGAGCAGTTCTTC.

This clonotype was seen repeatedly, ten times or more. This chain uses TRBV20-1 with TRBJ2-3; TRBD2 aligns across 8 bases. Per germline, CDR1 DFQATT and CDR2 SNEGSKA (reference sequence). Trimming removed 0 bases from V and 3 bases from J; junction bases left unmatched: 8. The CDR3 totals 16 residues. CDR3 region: CSARDSTGLATDTQYF. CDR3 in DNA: TGCAGTGCTAGAGATTCCACCGGACTAGCAACAGATACGCAGTATTTT.

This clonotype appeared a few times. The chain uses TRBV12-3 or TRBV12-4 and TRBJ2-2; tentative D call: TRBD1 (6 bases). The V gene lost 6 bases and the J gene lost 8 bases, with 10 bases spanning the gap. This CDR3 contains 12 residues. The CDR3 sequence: CASRTGTGELFF. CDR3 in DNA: TGTGCCAGCAGAACCGGGACAGGGGAGCTGTTTTTT.

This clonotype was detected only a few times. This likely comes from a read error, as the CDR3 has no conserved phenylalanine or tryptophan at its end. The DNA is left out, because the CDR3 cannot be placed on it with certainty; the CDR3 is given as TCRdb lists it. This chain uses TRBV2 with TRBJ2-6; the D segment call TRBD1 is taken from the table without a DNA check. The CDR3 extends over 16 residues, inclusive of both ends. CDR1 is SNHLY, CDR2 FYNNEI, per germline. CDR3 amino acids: CASGDGGTYTQNFGPG.

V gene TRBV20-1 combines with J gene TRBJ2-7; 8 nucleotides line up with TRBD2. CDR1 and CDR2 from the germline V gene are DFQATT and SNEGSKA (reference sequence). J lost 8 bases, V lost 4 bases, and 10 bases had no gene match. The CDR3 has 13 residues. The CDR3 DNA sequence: TGCAGTGCTAAGGATATCCAGCGGGGGAAGCAGTACGTC. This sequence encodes CSAKDIQRGKQYV.

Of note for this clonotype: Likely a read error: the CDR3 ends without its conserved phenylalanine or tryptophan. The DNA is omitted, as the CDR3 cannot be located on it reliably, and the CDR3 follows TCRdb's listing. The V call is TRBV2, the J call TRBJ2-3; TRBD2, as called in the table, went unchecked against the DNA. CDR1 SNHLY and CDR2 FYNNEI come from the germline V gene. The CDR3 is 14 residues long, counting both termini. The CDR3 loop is CASRWGGGPNTKHY.

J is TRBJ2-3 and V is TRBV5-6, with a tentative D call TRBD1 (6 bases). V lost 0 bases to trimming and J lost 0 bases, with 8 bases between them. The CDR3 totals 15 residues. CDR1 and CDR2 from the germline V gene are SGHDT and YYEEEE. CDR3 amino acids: CASSLEGESTDTQYF. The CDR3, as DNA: TGTGCCAGCAGCTTGGAGGGGGAGAGCACAGATACGCAGTATTTT.

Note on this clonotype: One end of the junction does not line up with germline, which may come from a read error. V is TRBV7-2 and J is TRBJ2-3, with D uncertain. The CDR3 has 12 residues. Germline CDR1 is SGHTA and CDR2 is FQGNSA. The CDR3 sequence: CASSPLAGAQDF. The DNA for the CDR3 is TGTGCCAGCAGTCCACTTGCCGGTGCGCAGGATTTT.

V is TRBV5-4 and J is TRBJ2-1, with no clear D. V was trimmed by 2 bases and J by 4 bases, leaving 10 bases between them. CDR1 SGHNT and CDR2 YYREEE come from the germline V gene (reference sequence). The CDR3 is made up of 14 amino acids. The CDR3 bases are TGTGCCAGCAGCTTTCAAAGAACTTACAATGAGCAGTTCTTC. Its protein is CASSFQRTYNEQFF.

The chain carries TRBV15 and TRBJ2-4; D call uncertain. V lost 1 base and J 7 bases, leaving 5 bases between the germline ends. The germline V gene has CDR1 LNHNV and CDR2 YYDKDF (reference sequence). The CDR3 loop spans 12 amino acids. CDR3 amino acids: CATSRAGNIQYF. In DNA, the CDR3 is TGTGCCACCAGCAGAGCTGGGAACATTCAGTACTTC. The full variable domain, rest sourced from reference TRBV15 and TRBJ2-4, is DAMVIQNPRYQVTQFGKPVTLSCSQTLNHNVMYWYQQKSSQAPKLLFHYYDKDFNNEADTPDNFQSRRPNTSFCFLDIRSPGLGDTAMYLCATSRAGNIQYFGAGTRLSVL.

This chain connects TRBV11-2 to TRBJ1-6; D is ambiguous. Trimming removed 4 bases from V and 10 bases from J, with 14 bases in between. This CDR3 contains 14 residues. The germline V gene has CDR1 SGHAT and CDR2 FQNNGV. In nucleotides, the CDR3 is TGTGCCAGCAGCTGGGGTGGAGGGTTATCACCCCTCCACTTT. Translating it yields CASSWGGGLSPLHF.

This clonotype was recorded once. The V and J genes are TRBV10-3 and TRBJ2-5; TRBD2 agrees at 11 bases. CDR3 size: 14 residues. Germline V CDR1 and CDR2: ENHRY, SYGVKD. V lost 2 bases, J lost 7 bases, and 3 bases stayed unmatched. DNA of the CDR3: TGTGCCATCAGTGAGACTAGCGGGGGACTGACCCAGTACTTC. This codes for CAISETSGGLTQYF.